The next 20 T cell receptor beta chains were all read from a single sample in a study of T cells after yellow fever vaccination (dated by TCRdb to between 2019 and 2020). Library generation was performed with 5' RACE. TCRdb names Illumina HiSeq 2500 as the instrument used. TCRdb reprocessing: public reads trimmed at Q25 with fastp, clones called with MiXCR, in-frame beta chains kept. CDR3 protein sequences are deduplicated, and each keeps its most common genes and DNA. This sample lists just under 600,000 distinct CDR3 sequences; about 13% were detected once. Around 15% of the sample is taken by the ten largest. The sample's treatment or condition, from its label and the paper: live attenuated yellow fever vaccine strain. The sample in question was PBMCs, obtained on the day of the yellow fever booster vaccination. Every receptor here comes from a man younger than 40 who received the YFV17D yellow fever vaccine.

This clonotype was detected a few times. This chain joins TRBV7-2 and TRBJ2-7; perhaps TRBD1 as D (10 bases). The CDR3 runs to 17 residues. Germline loops: CDR1 SGHTA, CDR2 FQGNSA. The V gene lost 4 bases and the J gene lost 2 bases, with 21 bases spanning the gap. CDR3 coding DNA: TGTGCCAGCAGCTCGGACAGGGGGACTAGCCGGCCCTACGAGCAGTACTTC. It is translated as CASSSDRGTSRPYEQYF.

This clonotype occurred a few times. The J gene is TRBJ2-1, the V gene TRBV5-6; TRBD1 matches 8 bases. The CDR3 has 14 amino acids. Germline CDR1 is SGHDT and CDR2 is YYEEEE. Unmatched junction bases numbered 6, after V lost 5 bases and J lost 5 bases. The CDR3 region has the DNA TGTGCCAGCAGGGTACAGGGGGGAGACAATGAGCAGTTCTTC. This translates into CASRVQGGDNEQFF. The variable domain in full, completed from reference TRBV5-6 and TRBJ2-1, reads DAGVTQSPTHLIKTRGQQVTLRCSPKSGHDTVSWYQQALGQGPQFIFQYYEEEERQRGNFPDRFSGHQFPNYSSELNVNALLLGDSALYLCASRVQGGDNEQFFGPGTRLTVL.

This clonotype was counted a few times. The rearrangement uses TRBV20-1 and TRBJ1-2; 7 bases are shared with TRBD1. The CDR3 is 12 residues long. V was pared by 3 bases and J by 7 bases, with 5 bases of the junction left unmatched. Germline V gene data show CDR1 as DFQATT and CDR2 as SNEGSKA (reference sequence). The chain's CDR3 is CSARPGGGGYTF. The CDR3 bases are TGCAGTGCTAGGCCAGGGGGTGGTGGCTACACCTTC.

The sample holds many counts of this clonotype. The V gene is TRBV7-9, the J gene TRBJ2-7; TRBD1 matches 10 bases. There are 14 residues in the CDR3. With V trimmed by 5 bases and J by 4 bases, 5 bases remained unmatched. Germline V gives CDR1 SEHNR, CDR2 FQNEAQ (reference sequence). This chain's CDR3 is CASSRGQGIYEQYF. In DNA, the CDR3 is TGTGCCAGCAGCCGGGGACAGGGGATATACGAGCAGTACTTC.

The CDR3 here is CASPIGDRATDTQYF. The CDR3, as DNA: TGTGCCAGCCCAATCGGGGACAGGGCCACAGATACGCAGTATTTT. The V and J genes are TRBV7-9 and TRBJ2-3; 9 positions agree with TRBD1. The CDR3 is 15 amino acids. The V gene end was trimmed by 8 bases and the J gene end by 2 bases; junction bases not matched to a gene: 8. The V gene's germline CDR1 is SEHNR and CDR2 FQNEAQ (reference sequence).

This clonotype was detected ten times or more. The chain couples TRBV6-5 to TRBJ2-5; 7 bases are a match to TRBD1. The CDR3 runs to 13 residues. CDR1 MNHEY and CDR2 SVGAGI come from the germline V gene. J was trimmed by 2 bases and V by 6 bases; bases with no gene match: 3. As DNA, the CDR3 is TGTGCCAGCAGCTACAGGGGACAAGAGACCCAGTACTTC. This gives the protein CASSYRGQETQYF.

This clonotype has just a few counts. The chain has TRBV27 and TRBJ1-1, with 7 nucleotides matching TRBD1. The CDR3 runs to 19 residues. The germline V gene has CDR1 MNHEY and CDR2 SMNVEV (reference sequence). Trimming at V came to 2 bases and at J to 3 bases, leaving 18 bases not matched to a gene. The DNA for the CDR3 is TGTGCCAGCAGTTTAGAGTGGAGACAGGGTTGGGGTGGTCACACTGAAGCTTTCTTT. This translates into CASSLEWRQGWGGHTEAFF.

The V and J genes are TRBV6-1 and TRBJ2-1, with D unresolved. The CDR3 loop spans 16 amino acids. Per germline, CDR1 MNHNS and CDR2 SASEGT. The ends were cut back, 5 bases at V and 2 bases at J, with 16 bases in the middle. For the CDR3, the DNA is TGTGCCAGCAGTCCGCCGACTGATCCCCCCTACAATGAGCAGTTCTTC. Translating gives CASSPPTDPPYNEQFF.

The chain joins TRBV4-3 to TRBJ2-3; D gene unclear. V was trimmed by 1 base and J by 0 bases, leaving 8 bases between them. CDR1 and CDR2 from the germline V gene are LGHNA and YSLEER. CDR3 size: 15 residues. In DNA form, the CDR3 reads TGCGCCAGCAGCCAAGGGGGTTTTAGCACAGATACGCAGTATTTT. Translating it yields CASSQGGFSTDTQYF.

This chain's CDR3 is CAIMGEPSYEQYF. The CDR3, as DNA: TGTGCCATCATGGGGGAACCATCCTACGAGCAGTACTTC. V gene TRBV10-3 combines with J gene TRBJ2-7; either TRBD1 or TRBD2 may fit D (5 bases each). Per germline, CDR1 ENHRY and CDR2 SYGVKD. This CDR3 contains 13 residues. Trimming left V 7 bases short and J 1 base short, with 11 bases between.

This clonotype was detected a few times. The chain carries TRBV20-1 and TRBJ2-7; TRBD1 matches 10 bases. From germline, CDR1 is DFQATT and CDR2 SNEGSKA (reference sequence). The CDR3 runs to 13 residues. Trimming cost V 6 bases and J 2 bases; bases outside gene matches: 4. CDR3 bases: TGCAGTGCAGGGACAGGGGCTCCCTACGAGCAGTACTTC. Encoded protein: CSAGTGAPYEQYF.

This clonotype was seen many times. This chain links TRBV20-1 with TRBJ2-7; D possibly corresponds to TRBD2 (5 bases). There are 13 residues in the CDR3. The germline V gene encodes CDR1 DFQATT and CDR2 SNEGSKA (reference sequence). Between the trimmed V and J ends, which lost 5 bases and 1 base, there was a span of 12 bases. CDR3 nucleotide sequence: TGCAGTGCTCGGACTTTTGAATCCTACGAGCAGTACTTC. It codes for CSARTFESYEQYF.

This clonotype was seen only a few times. The rearrangement links TRBV12-3 or TRBV12-4 to TRBJ2-7; perhaps TRBD2 as D (5 bases). The CDR3 contains 14 residues. V dropped 3 bases and J dropped 7 bases, with 16 bases sitting between them. The CDR3 loop reads CASSLNFAGKEQYF. The CDR3 DNA is TGTGCCAGCAGTTTGAACTTTGCCGGGAAAGAGCAGTACTTC.

This sequence joins TRBV12-3 or TRBV12-4 and TRBJ2-2; tentatively, D is TRBD2 (6 bases). The CDR3 sequence is 12 residues long. V gave up 4 bases and J gave up 7 bases, with 7 bases separating them. CDR3 sequence (DNA): TGTGCCAGCAGTTGGAGGGGCGGGGAGCTGTTTTTT. It specifies CASSWRGGELFF.

This clonotype was detected only a few times. As DNA, the CDR3 is TGTGCCAGCAGTTTCAGACCCACTGCTGAAGCTTTCTTT. Translated, it gives CASSFRPTAEAFF. The chain uses TRBV12-3 or TRBV12-4 and TRBJ1-1; D ambiguous. CDR3 size: 13 residues. V lost 3 bases, J lost 6 bases, and 11 bases lay in between.

This clonotype was counted only a few times. This rearrangement joins TRBV7-9 to TRBJ1-1, with no clear D. The CDR3 loop spans 13 amino acids. Trimming removed 4 bases at V and 2 bases at J, with 8 bases between. Germline values: CDR1 SEHNR, CDR2 FQNEAQ (reference sequence). CDR3 region: CASSSRTNTEAFF. DNA of the CDR3: TGTGCCAGCAGCTCCCGGACTAACACTGAAGCTTTCTTT.

This clonotype has just a few counts. The genes are TRBV6-5 and TRBJ2-5, with 7 bases matching TRBD1. The CDR3 runs 14 residues. Unmatched junction bases numbered 1, after V lost 2 bases and J lost 1 base. The germline CDR1 and CDR2 sequences are MNHEY and SVGAGI. The CDR3 nucleotides are TGTGCCAGCAGTTACCGGGACAGCCAAGAGACCCAGTACTTC. Translation: CASSYRDSQETQYF.

This clonotype appeared a few times. J is TRBJ2-7 and V is TRBV18; 13 nucleotides agree with TRBD2. The V and J ends lost 3 bases and 5 bases, in that order; junction bases with no gene match: 4. This CDR3 region has 15 residues. CDR1 is KGHSH and CDR2 is LQKENI in the germline V gene. In nucleotides, the CDR3 is TGTGCCAGCTCACCCCCGGGACTAGCGGGACACGAGCAGTACTTC. It translates to CASSPPGLAGHEQYF.

The J gene is TRBJ2-7, the V gene TRBV20-1; no clear D gene. The CDR3 extends over 11 amino acids. CDR1 and CDR2 from the germline V gene are DFQATT and SNEGSKA (reference sequence). V lost 6 bases and J lost 1, with 7 bases in between. Written as DNA, the CDR3 is TGCAGTGCCGCACTTTCCTACGAGCAGTACTTC. Its protein product is CSAALSYEQYF.

The rearrangement joins TRBV14 to TRBJ2-1, with TRBD1 matching over 8 bases. In germline, CDR1 is SGHDN, CDR2 FVKESK. The CDR3 is made up of 15 amino acids. Trimming cost V 1 base and J 6 bases; bases outside gene matches: 5. The CDR3 sequence is CASSQAQGVRNEQFF. The CDR3, as DNA: TGTGCCAGCAGCCAAGCACAGGGGGTTCGCAATGAGCAGTTCTTC.